A single sample gave rise to the 20 T cell receptor beta chains below, sequenced in a study of T-cell reconstitution after alpha-beta-depleted transplantation in children. Unique molecular identifiers were used in preparing the TCRbeta library. One entry per CDR3 protein, called by TCRdb with MiXCR from the PCR reads. This sample has 140,000 or so distinct CDR3 sequences; 8.8% occur once, and the top ten carry about a sixth. The source material was PBMCs, mostly from graft donor cells, sampled 180 days after TCRalphabeta/CD19-depleted stem cell transplant. The receptors come from a female patient between 2 and 15 years old who had a stem cell transplant for congenital amegakaryocytic thrombocytopenia, so the T cells may come from the graft donor.

This clonotype was detected many times. The V call is TRBV25-1, the J call TRBJ1-4; possibly TRBD1 for D (5 bases). Germline CDR1 and CDR2: MGHDK and SYGVNS. V was cut by 3 bases and J by 7 bases, with 21 bases left in between. This CDR3 is built from 17 residues. CDR3 coding DNA: TGTGCCAGCAGTGATATCATGGTGCAGGGCCACTCTGAAAAACTGTTTTTT. It yields the protein CASSDIMVQGHSEKLFF.

This clonotype was observed many times. The V and J genes are TRBV7-6 and TRBJ1-1; TRBD1 matches at 8 bases. Germline CDR1 is SGHVS and CDR2 is FNYEAQ. V lost 3 bases and J lost 5; bases outside the gene matches: 2. The CDR3 is 13 residues long. The CDR3 DNA reads as TGTGCCAGCAGCTTGGACAGGGTTACTGAAGCTTTCTTT. Protein sequence: CASSLDRVTEAFF.

The chain carries TRBV18 and TRBJ1-2; D is perhaps TRBD1 (6 bases). Trimming stripped 3 bases from V and 4 bases from J, with 12 bases between. The CDR3 runs 14 residues. Germline V lookup: CDR1 KGHSH, CDR2 LQKENI. CDR3 nucleotides: TGTGCCAGCTCACCGGACAGCCGATTCTATGGCTACACCTTC. Protein: CASSPDSRFYGYTF.

This clonotype came up many times. V and J are TRBV28 and TRBJ1-5, with 9 nucleotides matching TRBD1. The CDR3 is 17 amino acids. V shed 3 bases and J 4 bases; nucleotides not matched to a gene: 10. Germline V lookup: CDR1 MDHEN, CDR2 SYDVKM. CDR3: CASSFWEGGQGNQPQHF. In DNA, the CDR3 is TGTGCCAGCAGTTTCTGGGAGGGGGGACAGGGTAATCAGCCCCAGCATTTT.

This clonotype was counted only a few times. This chain uses TRBV29-1 with TRBJ2-1, with D uncertain. Germline CDR1 is SQVTM and CDR2 is ANQGSEA. The CDR3 has 14 amino acids. CDR3 protein: CTISLGLSYNEQFF. The CDR3 DNA sequence: TGCACCATCTCACTGGGGTTATCCTACAATGAGCAGTTCTTC.

This clonotype was detected only a few times. This chain joins TRBV10-2 and TRBJ2-2, with TRBD1 matching over 9 bases. The CDR3 is 15 amino acids. Germline CDR1 reads WSHSY; CDR2 reads SAAADI. V lost 6 bases and J lost 5; bases outside the gene matches: 7. This CDR3 is CASSPGQGMTGELFF. CDR3 nucleotides: TGCGCCAGCAGCCCAGGACAGGGGATGACCGGGGAGCTGTTTTTT.

Note on this clonotype: At one end, the junction sequence differs from germline, possibly due to a read error. This rearrangement joins TRBV20-1 to TRBJ2-7; D may match TRBD1 or TRBD2 (5 bases each). The CDR3 length is 11 residues. CDR1 and CDR2 (germline): DFQATT, SNEGSKA (reference sequence). The CDR3 loop reads CSASRTGRRIF. CDR3 bases: TGCAGTGCTAGTCGGACGGGACGTAGGATCTTC.

In this sample, this clonotype turned up many times. The chain recombines TRBV27 with TRBJ2-5; TRBD2 matches at 13 bases. Germline V lookup: CDR1 MNHEY, CDR2 SMNVEV (reference sequence). V was clipped by 5 bases and J by 4 bases; unmatched bases: 16. The CDR3 is made up of 19 amino acids. The CDR3 coding sequence is TGTGCCAGCAGTGCCCGACTAGCGGGGGGACCCCTTAGGGGAGAGACCCAGTACTTC. It translates to CASSARLAGGPLRGETQYF.

The table lists this clonotype with many counts. The chain uses TRBV20-1 and TRBJ2-7; 7 bases align to TRBD1. The germline gives CDR1 DFQATT, CDR2 SNEGSKA (reference sequence). The J segment lost 7 bases and the V segment lost 5 bases, leaving 11 bases of the junction unmatched. The CDR3 has 13 amino acids. The DNA for the CDR3 is TGCAGTGCTGATGGACAGGCGCGGAGGGAGCAGTACTTC. This sequence encodes CSADGQARREQYF.

This clonotype counts as hyperexpanded. The J gene is TRBJ2-3, the V gene TRBV5-8; 9 bases line up with TRBD1. Germline V gene lookup returns CDR1 SGHTS and CDR2 YDEGEE. The ends lost 5 bases at V and 2 bases at J; junction bases unmatched: 9. The CDR3 extends over 16 amino acids. DNA of the CDR3: TGTGCCAGCAGTTGGAGGGACAGGGAGACCACAGATACGCAGTATTTT. This gives the protein CASSWRDRETTDTQYF.

This clonotype occurred many times. The chain uses TRBV6-5 and TRBJ2-5; 8 nucleotides agree with TRBD2. The junction had 11 bases not matched to a gene; V was cut back by 3 bases and J by 5 bases. The V gene's germline CDR1 is MNHEY and CDR2 SVGAGI. The CDR3 contains 16 residues. The CDR3 is CASSYFSGSGGETQYF. The CDR3 coding sequence is TGTGCCAGCAGTTATTTCAGCGGGAGTGGGGGGGAGACCCAGTACTTC.

This clonotype was counted at least ten times. The chain uses TRBV29-1 and TRBJ2-3; D not resolved. The CDR3 contains 11 residues. CDR1 is SQVTM and CDR2 is ANQGSEA in the germline V gene. V gave up 3 bases and J gave up 2 bases, with 3 bases separating them. The CDR3 is CSVDYTDTQYF. The CDR3 nucleotides are TGCAGCGTTGACTACACAGATACGCAGTATTTT.

The chain uses TRBV6-7 and TRBJ2-1; 10 nucleotides line up with TRBD2. TRBV6-7 is labeled an ORF, and its function is uncertain. The V and J ends lost 11 bases and 2 bases, in that order; junction bases with no gene match: 18. This CDR3 has 18 residues. CDR3 bases: TGTGCCCTCAGTTTCCGGTTTAGCGGGAGGCCAACCTACAATGAGCAGTTCTTC. The encoded protein is CALSFRFSGRPTYNEQFF.

The V and J genes are TRBV29-1 and TRBJ2-5; the match to TRBD2 covers 8 bases. Germline-derived CDR1 and CDR2 are SQVTM and ANQGSEA. V was clipped by 8 bases and J by 2 bases; unmatched bases: 13. This CDR3 has 15 amino acids. CDR3: CSTILAGIIQETQYF. In nucleotides, the CDR3 is TGCAGCACGATATTAGCGGGGATCATTCAAGAGACCCAGTACTTC. The entire variable domain, with the rest obtained from reference TRBV29-1 and TRBJ2-5, is as follows: SAVISQKPSRDICQRGTSLTIQCQVDSQVTMMFWYRQQPGQSLTLIATANQGSEATYESGFVIDKFPISRPNLTFSTLTVSNMSPEDSSIYLCSTILAGIIQETQYFGPGTRLLVL.

This clonotype showed up just a few times. One junction end does not reproduce the germline sequence, and a read error may be involved. The chain recombines TRBV4-2 with TRBJ2-6, with 7 positions matching TRBD1. The CDR3 spans 18 residues. CDR1 is LGHNA, CDR2 YNFKEQ, per germline. CDR3 sequence: CASSQRGGQSSGANGLTF. As DNA, the CDR3 is TGTGCCAGCAGCCAACGAGGGGGCCAAAGCTCTGGGGCCAACGGCCTGACTTTC.

This clonotype was found many times. This chain uses TRBV28 with TRBJ2-7; a possible D gene is TRBD1 (6 bases). CDR3 length: 14 residues. V lost 3 bases and J 7 bases, leaving 16 bases between the germline ends. From germline, CDR1 is MDHEN and CDR2 SYDVKM. CDR3 loop: CASSFIQGVGEQYF. CDR3 DNA sequence: TGTGCCAGCAGTTTCATACAGGGTGTCGGTGAGCAGTACTTC.

In this sample, this clonotype turned up many times. This CDR3 is CATSSNSGNEDEKLFF. CDR3 bases: TGTGCCACCAGCAGTAACTCAGGGAATGAGGATGAAAAACTGTTTTTT. J is TRBJ1-4 and V is TRBV15; weak D call: TRBD1 (5 bases). Germline CDR1 and CDR2: LNHNV and YYDKDF (reference sequence). V was cut by 3 bases and J by 6 bases, with 17 bases left in between. The CDR3 spans 16 residues. Supplemented by reference TRBV15 and TRBJ1-4, the full variable domain reads DAMVIQNPRYQVTQFGKPVTLSCSQTLNHNVMYWYQQKSSQAPKLLFHYYDKDFNNEADTPDNFQSRRPNTSFCFLDIRSPGLGDTAMYLCATSSNSGNEDEKLFFGSGTQLSVL.

This clonotype has at least ten counts. The chain links TRBV19 to TRBJ1-1; D might be TRBD1 (6 bases). This CDR3 region has 15 residues. The V end lost 3 bases, the J end lost 4 bases, and 15 bases lay between the germline ends. Germline V gene lookup returns CDR1 LNHDA and CDR2 SQIVND (reference sequence). The CDR3 region is CASSMQGQGVTEAFF. The CDR3 region has the DNA TGTGCCAGTAGTATGCAGGGGCAAGGGGTCACTGAAGCTTTCTTT.

This clonotype was detected only a few times. The rearrangement links TRBV5-1 to TRBJ1-6; 7 positions match TRBD1. Looked up from germline, CDR1 is SGHRS and CDR2 is YFSETQ. The CDR3 loop spans 12 amino acids. The V and J ends lost 0 bases and 14 bases, in that order; junction bases with no gene match: 2. The CDR3 sequence is CASSLEGATLHF. The CDR3 DNA reads TGCGCCAGCAGCTTGGAGGGGGCAACCCTCCACTTT.

This clonotype was recorded at least ten times. The J gene is TRBJ2-1, the V gene TRBV20-1; perhaps D is TRBD1 or TRBD2 (5 bases each). The CDR3 has 14 residues. The ends were cut back, 5 bases at V and 5 bases at J, with 16 bases in the middle. Germline assignment: CDR1 DFQATT and CDR2 SNEGSKA (reference sequence). CDR3 coding DNA: TGCAGTGCTCCCGCCGGGACCACCAACAATGAGCAGTTCTTC. Protein sequence: CSAPAGTTNNEQFF.